This T cell receptor (beta chain) was captured in a study of Graves' ophthalmopathy and Graves' hyperthyroidism. Study-level background: A follow-up of 18 months without ophthalmopathy meant that hyperthyroidism was stable.

RNA transcripts yielded amplified TCR beta CDR3 regions. First-round RT-PCR employed HTBI primers, with a second-round multiplex PCR after it. TCRdb recomputed calls from the multiplex PCR reads with MiXCR, one row per CDR3 protein. The sample contains over a million distinct CDR3 sequences, 35% to 40% of which appear only once. Sequencing was carried out using peripheral blood or thyroid tissue (not recorded which). This clonotype was obtained from an adult man with Graves' hyperthyroidism.

The CDR3 DNA reads as TGTGCCAGCAGTCCGCCGGGACTGCCGATTTCACCCCTCCACTTT. The encoded protein is CASSPPGLPISPLHF. The rearrangement links TRBV12-3 or TRBV12-4 to TRBJ1-6; D might be TRBD1 (5 bases). The CDR3 has 15 amino acids. V was cut by 5 bases and J by 9 bases, with 17 bases left in between.